This TCR beta chain was identified in a study of tumor-infiltrating lymphocytes in primary liver carcinoma. Co-extracted RNA and DNA came from roughly 20-30 mg of unsorted bulk tissue. In regard to this clonotype: At one of its ends the junction is not consistent with the germline gene, which may arise from a read error.

This CDR3 has 16 amino acids. From germline, CDR1 is WSHSY and CDR2 SAAADI. The investigators made TCR beta cDNA from approximately 0.5 ug total RNA, using a constant-region primer. Construction of TCR beta libraries relied on three successive nested multiplex PCR rounds employing slightly modified ARM-PCR. The study ran its first two PCR rounds for approximately 10 cycles each, using TRBV1-TRBV30 forward primers and a C-beta reverse primer. MiXCR was run by TCRdb on the multiplex PCR reads, yielding one entry per CDR3 protein. The table lists around 100,000 distinct CDR3 sequences, under 70% of them singletons, with approximately 12% in the top ten.

The TCR was taken from a woman aged 55-69 years with primary liver carcinoma and hepatitis B virus infection. The sample comprised liver tumor tissue from sampling region 2. The subset denotes: tumor region T2, inferior pole. V usage is TRBV10-2 and J usage is TRBJ2-7, with 9 bases fitting TRBD1. CDR3 residues: CTSSLPTGGASYEHYF. CDR3 nucleotides: TGCACCAGCAGTCTCCCCACAGGGGGCGCGTCCTACGAGCACTACTTC.